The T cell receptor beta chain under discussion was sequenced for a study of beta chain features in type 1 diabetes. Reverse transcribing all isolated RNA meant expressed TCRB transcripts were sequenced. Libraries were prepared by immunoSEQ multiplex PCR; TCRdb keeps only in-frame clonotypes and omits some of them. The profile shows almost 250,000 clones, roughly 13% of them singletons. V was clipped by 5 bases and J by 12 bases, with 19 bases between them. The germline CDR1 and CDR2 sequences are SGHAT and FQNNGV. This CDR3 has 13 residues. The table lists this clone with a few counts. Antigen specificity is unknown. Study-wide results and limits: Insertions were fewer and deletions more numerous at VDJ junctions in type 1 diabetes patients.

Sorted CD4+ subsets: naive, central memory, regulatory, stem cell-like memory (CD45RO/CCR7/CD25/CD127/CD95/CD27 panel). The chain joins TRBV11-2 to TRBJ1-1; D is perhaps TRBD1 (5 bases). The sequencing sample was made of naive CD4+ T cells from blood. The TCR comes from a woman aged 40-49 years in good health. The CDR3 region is CASSPGLQRVSFF. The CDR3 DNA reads TGTGCCAGCAGCCCGGGACTCCAGCGGGTGTCTTTCTTT. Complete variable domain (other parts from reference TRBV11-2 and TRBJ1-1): EAGVAQSPRYKIIEKRQSVAFWCNPISGHATLYWYQQILGQGPKLLIQFQNNGVVDDSQLPKDRFSAERLKGVDSTLKIQPAKLEDSAVYLCASSPGLQRVSFFGQGTRLTVV.